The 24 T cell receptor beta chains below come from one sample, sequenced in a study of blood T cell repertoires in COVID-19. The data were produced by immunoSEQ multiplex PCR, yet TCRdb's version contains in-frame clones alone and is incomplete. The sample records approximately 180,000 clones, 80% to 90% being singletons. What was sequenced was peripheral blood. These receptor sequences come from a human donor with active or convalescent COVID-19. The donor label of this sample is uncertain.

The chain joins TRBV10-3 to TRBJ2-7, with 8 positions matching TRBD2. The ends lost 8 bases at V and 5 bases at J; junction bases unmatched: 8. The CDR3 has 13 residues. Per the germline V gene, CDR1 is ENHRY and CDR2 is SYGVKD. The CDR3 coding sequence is TGTGCCATCCATACAACGACTAGCGACGAGCAGTACTTC. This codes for CAIHTTTSDEQYF.

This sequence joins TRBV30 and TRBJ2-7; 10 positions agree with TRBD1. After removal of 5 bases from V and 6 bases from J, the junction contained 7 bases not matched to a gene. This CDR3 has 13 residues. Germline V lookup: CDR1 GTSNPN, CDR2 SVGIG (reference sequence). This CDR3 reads CAWCRDRGREQYF. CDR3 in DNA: TGTGCCTGGTGCCGGGACAGGGGCCGCGAGCAGTACTTC.

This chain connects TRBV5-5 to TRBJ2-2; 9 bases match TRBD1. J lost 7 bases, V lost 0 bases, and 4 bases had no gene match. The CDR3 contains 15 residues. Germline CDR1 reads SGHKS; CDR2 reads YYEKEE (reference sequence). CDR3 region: CASSLAGTGIGELFF. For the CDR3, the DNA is TGTGCCAGCAGCTTGGCCGGGACAGGGATCGGGGAGCTGTTTTTT.

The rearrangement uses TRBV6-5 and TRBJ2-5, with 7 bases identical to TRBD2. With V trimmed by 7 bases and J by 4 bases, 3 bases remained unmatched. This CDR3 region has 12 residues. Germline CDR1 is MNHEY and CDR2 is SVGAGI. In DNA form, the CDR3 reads TGTGCCAGCACCACGGGGGGAGAGACCCAGTACTTC. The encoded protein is CASTTGGETQYF.

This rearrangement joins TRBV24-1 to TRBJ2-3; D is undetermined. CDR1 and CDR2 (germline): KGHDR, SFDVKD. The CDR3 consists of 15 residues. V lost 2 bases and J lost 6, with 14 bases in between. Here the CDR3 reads CATSDSGSPWDTQYF. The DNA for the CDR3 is TGTGCCACCAGTGATTCAGGATCCCCTTGGGATACGCAGTATTTT.

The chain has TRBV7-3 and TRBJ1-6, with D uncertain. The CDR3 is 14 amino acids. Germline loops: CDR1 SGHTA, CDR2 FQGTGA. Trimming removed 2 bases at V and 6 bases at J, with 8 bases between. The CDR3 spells CASSLGSSNSPLHF. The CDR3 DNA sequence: TGTGCCAGCAGCTTAGGCTCAAGTAATTCACCCCTCCACTTT.

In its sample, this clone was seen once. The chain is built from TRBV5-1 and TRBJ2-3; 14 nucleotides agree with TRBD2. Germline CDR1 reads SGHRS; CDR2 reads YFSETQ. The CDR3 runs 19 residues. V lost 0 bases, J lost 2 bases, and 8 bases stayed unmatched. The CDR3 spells CASSLGIGLAGGATDTQYF. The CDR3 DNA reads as TGCGCCAGCAGCTTGGGTATTGGACTAGCGGGGGGCGCCACAGATACGCAGTATTTT.

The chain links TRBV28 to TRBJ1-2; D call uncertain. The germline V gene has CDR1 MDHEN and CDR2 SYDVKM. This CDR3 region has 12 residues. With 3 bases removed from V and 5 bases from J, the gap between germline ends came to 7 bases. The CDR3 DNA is TGTGCCAGCAGTTTGGCCCGATATGGCTACACCTTC. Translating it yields CASSLARYGYTF.

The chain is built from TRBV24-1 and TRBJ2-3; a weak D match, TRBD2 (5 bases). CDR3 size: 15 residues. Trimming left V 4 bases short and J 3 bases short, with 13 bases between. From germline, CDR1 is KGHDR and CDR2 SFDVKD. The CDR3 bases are TGTGCCACCAGTGAGCCGGGATTCCTGACAGATACGCAGTATTTT. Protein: CATSEPGFLTDTQYF.

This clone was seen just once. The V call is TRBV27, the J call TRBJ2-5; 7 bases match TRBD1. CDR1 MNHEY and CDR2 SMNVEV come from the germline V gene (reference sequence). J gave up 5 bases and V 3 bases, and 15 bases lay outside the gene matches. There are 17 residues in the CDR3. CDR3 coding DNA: TGTGCCAGCAGTTTTGGGACAGCTTTAGCTAGGGGGGAGACCCAGTACTTC. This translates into CASSFGTALARGETQYF.

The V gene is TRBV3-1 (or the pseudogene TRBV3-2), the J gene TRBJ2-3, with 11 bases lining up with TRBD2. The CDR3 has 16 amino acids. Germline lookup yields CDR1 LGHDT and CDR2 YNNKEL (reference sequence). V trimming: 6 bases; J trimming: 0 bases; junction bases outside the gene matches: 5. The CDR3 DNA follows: TGTGCCAGCAGTCGACTAGCGGGGTCTAGCACAGATACGCAGTATTTT. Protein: CASSRLAGSSTDTQYF.

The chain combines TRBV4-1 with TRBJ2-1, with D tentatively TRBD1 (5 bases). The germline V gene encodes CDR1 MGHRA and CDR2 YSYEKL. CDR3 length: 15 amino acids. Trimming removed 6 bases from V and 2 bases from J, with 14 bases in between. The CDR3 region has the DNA TGCGCCAGCAGGGCTGAGGACAACCCCTACAATGAGCAGTTCTTC. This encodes CASRAEDNPYNEQFF.

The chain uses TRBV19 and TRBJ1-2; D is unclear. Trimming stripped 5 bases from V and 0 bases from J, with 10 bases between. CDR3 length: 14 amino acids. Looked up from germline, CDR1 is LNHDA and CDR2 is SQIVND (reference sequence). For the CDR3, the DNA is TGTGCCAGTAGTCTGTTCTCAGCTAACTATGGCTACACCTTC. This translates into CASSLFSANYGYTF.

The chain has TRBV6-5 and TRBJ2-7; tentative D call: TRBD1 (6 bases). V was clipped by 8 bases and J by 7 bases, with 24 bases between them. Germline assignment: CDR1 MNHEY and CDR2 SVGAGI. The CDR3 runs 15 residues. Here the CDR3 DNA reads TGTGCCAGCCATTACACCTTTAACAGGGCGGGTGAGCAGTACTTC. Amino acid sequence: CASHYTFNRAGEQYF.

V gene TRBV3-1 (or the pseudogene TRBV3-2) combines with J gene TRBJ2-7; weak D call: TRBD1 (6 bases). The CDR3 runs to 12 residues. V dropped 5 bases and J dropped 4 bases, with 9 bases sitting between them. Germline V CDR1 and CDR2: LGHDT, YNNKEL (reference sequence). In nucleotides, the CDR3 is TGTGCCAGCAGCGGCAGGGGATACGAGCAGTACTTC. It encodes CASSGRGYEQYF.

CDR3 sequence reads: CASSLQGDIDTQYF. CDR3 in DNA: TGCGCCAGCAGCTTACAGGGGGATATAGATACGCAGTATTTT. This chain joins TRBV5-1 and TRBJ2-3; TRBD1 matches at 8 bases. The CDR3 extends over 14 amino acids. Trimming took 2 bases from V and 5 from J; bases not matched to a gene: 4. Per the germline V gene, CDR1 is SGHRS and CDR2 is YFSETQ.

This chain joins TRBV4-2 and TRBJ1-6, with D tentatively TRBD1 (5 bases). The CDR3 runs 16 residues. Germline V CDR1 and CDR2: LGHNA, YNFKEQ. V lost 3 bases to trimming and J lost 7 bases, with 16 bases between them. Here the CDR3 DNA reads TGTGCCAGCAGCCAGGAACGTTCAGGGTCCAATTCACCCCTCCACTTT. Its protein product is CASSQERSGSNSPLHF.

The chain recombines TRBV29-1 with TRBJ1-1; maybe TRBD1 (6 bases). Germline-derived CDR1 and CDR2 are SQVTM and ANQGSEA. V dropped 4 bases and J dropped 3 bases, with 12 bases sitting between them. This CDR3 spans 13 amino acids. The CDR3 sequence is CSVVRGGDTEAFF. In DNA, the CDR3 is TGCAGCGTTGTCCGAGGGGGGGACACTGAAGCTTTCTTT.

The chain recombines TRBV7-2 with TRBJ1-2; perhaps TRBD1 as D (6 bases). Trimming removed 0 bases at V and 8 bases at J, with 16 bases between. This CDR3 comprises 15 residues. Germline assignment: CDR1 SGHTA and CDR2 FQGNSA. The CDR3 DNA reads TGTGCCAGCAGCTTAGCGCACACAGGGATAGCCGGCTACACCTTC. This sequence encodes CASSLAHTGIAGYTF.

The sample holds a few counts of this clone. The CDR3 coding sequence is TGTGCCAGCTCAAAACAGACAGGGTTTAGGTACGAGCAGTACTTC. This sequence encodes CASSKQTGFRYEQYF. The V call is TRBV5-5, the J call TRBJ2-7; 7 bases agree with TRBD1. This CDR3 has 15 residues. Germline V gene lookup returns CDR1 SGHKS and CDR2 YYEKEE (reference sequence). The V segment lost 7 bases and the J segment 4 bases; nucleotides outside the gene matches: 14.

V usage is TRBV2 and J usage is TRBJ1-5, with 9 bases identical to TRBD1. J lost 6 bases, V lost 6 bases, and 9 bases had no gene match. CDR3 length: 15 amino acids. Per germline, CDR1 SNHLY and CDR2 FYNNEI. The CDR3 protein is CASRGPDRGFQPQHF. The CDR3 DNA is TGTGCCAGCAGGGGTCCGGACAGGGGCTTTCAGCCCCAGCATTTT.

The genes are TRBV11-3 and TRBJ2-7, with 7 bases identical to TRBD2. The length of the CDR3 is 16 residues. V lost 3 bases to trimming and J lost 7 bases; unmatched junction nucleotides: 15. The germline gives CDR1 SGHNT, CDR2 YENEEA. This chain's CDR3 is CASSFGYGRGSGEQYF. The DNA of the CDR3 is TGTGCCAGCAGCTTTGGTTACGGGCGGGGGAGTGGGGAGCAGTACTTC. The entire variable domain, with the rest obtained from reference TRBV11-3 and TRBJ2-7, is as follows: EAGVVQSPRYKIIEKKQPVAFWCNPISGHNTLYWYLQNLGQGPELLIRYENEEAVDDSQLPKDRFSAERLKGVDSTLKIQPAELGDSAVYLCASSFGYGRGSGEQYFGPGTRLTVT.

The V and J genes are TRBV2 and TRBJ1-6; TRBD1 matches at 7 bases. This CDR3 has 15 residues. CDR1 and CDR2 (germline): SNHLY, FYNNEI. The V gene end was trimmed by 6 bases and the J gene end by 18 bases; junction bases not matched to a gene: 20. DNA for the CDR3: TGTGCCAGCAGCGCACAGGGACAGTTCTCCGCGGGTCCCCACTTT. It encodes CASSAQGQFSAGPHF.

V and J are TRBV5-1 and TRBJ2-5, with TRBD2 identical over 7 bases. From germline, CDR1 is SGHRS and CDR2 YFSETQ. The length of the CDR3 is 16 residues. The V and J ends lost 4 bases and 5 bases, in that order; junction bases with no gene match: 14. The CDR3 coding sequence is TGCGCCAGCAGCCCGGCCGGGACTAACAGATGGGAGACCCAGTACTTC. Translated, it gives CASSPAGTNRWETQYF.